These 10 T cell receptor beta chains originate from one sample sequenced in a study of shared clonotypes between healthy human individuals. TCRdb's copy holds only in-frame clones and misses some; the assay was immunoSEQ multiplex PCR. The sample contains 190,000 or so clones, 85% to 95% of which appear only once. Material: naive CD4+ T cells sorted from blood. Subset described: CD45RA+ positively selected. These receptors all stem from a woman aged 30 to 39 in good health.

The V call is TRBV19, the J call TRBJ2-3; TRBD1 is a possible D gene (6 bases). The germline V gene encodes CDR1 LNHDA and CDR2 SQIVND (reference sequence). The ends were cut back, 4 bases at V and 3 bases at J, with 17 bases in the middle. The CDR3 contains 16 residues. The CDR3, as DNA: TGTGCCAGTAGTAGAACCGGGACAATGGGGACAGATACGCAGTATTTT. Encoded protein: CASSRTGTMGTDTQYF.

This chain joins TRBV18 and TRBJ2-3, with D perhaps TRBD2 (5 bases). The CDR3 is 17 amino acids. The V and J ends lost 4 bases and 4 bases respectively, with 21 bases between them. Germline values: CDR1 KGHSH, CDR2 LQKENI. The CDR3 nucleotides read TGTGCCAGCTCACTCGCCCTGGGCCAAGGAGGAGCAGATACGCAGTATTTT. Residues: CASSLALGQGGADTQYF.

The CDR3 here is CASSFRTGDTTDTQYF. CDR3 in DNA: TGTGCCAGTAGTTTTAGGACAGGGGACACTACAGATACGCAGTATTTT. V usage is TRBV19 and J usage is TRBJ2-3, with 9 bases identical to TRBD1. The CDR3 has 16 amino acids. The germline V gene has CDR1 LNHDA and CDR2 SQIVND (reference sequence). Trimming cost V 5 bases and J 3 bases; bases outside gene matches: 9.

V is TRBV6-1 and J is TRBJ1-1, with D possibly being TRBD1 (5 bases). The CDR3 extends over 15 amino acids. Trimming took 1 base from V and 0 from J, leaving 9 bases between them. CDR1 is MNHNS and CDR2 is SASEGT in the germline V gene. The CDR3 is CASSEGGSMNTEAFF. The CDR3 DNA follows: TGTGCCAGCAGTGAAGGGGGCTCCATGAACACTGAAGCTTTCTTT.

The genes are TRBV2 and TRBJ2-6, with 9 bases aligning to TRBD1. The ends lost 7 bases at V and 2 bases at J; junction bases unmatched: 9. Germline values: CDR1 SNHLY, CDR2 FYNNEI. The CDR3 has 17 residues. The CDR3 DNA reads TGTGCCAGCACTCGGGACAGGGTGGGCCCTGGGGCCAACGTCCTGACTTTC. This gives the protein CASTRDRVGPGANVLTF.

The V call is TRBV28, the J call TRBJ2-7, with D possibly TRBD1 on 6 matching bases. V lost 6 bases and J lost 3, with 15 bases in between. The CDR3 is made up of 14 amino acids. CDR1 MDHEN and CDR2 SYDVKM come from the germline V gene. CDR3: CASRGETGNYEQYF. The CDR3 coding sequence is TGTGCCAGCAGGGGGGAGACAGGAAACTACGAGCAGTACTTC.

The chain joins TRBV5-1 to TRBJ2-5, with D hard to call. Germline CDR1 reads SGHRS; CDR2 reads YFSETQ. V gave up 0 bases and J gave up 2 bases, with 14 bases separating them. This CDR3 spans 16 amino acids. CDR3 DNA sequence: TGCGCCAGCAGCTTGGGCTGGGATCCCACACAAGAGACCCAGTACTTC. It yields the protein CASSLGWDPTQETQYF.

The CDR3 DNA reads as TGTGCCAGCAGTCCCGTACCAGTAGCGGTAGGTTGGGGTGAGCAGTTCTTC. It encodes CASSPVPVAVGWGEQFF. The chain is built from TRBV28 and TRBJ2-1; tentative D call: TRBD2 (6 bases). V was trimmed by 5 bases and J by 9 bases, leaving 26 bases between them. The CDR3 runs 17 residues. CDR1 and CDR2 from the germline V gene are MDHEN and SYDVKM.

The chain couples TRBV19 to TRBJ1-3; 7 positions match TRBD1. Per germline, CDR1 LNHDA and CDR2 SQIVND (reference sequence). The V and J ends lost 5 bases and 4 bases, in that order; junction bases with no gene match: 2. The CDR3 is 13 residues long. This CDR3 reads CASSVDRGNTIYF. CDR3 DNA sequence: TGTGCCAGTAGTGTGGACAGGGGAAACACCATATATTTT.

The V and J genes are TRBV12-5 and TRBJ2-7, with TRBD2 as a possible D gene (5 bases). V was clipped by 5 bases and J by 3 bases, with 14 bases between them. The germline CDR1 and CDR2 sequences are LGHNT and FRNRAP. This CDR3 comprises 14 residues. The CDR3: CASGPGRGNYEQYF. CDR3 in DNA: TGTGCTAGTGGTCCCGGACGGGGTAACTACGAGCAGTACTTC.